This TCR beta chain was identified during a study of T cell repertoires in cytomegalovirus infection. General study points: It was HLA-C-restricted CMV-specific TCR beta clonotypes that dominated the response ex vivo.

TCRdb redid the calling of the reads with MiXCR, one entry per CDR3 protein. The sample records more than 650,000 distinct CDR3 sequences, 35% being singletons. In this sample, this clonotype turned up a few times. Its antigen is not identified. Germline CDR1 is MNHNS and CDR2 is SASEGT. The V and J ends lost 6 bases and 2 bases, in that order; junction bases with no gene match: 6. CDR3 size: 14 residues. The origin of this receptor is a human donor in good health (CMV status not recorded). Some clones in this sample may be carry-over from other donors' samples. This chain uses TRBV6-1 with TRBJ1-1, with 7 bases that match TRBD1. Specimen: PBMCs. The CDR3 DNA sequence: TGTGCCAGCAGGAGGGACAGCACTAACACTGAAGCTTTCTTT. The encoded protein is CASRRDSTNTEAFF.